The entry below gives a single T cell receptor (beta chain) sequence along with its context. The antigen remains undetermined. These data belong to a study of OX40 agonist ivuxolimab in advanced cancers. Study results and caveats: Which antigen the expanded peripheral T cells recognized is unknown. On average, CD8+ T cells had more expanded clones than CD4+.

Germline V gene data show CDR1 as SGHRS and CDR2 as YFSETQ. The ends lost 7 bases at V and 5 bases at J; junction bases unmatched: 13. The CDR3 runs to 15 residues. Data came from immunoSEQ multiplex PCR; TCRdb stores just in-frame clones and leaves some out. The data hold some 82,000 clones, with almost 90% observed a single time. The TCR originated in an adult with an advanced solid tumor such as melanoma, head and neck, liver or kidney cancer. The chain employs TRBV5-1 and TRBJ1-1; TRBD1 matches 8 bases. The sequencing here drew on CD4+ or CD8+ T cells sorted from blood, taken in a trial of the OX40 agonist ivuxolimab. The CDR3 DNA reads TGCGCCAGCCAGGACTTAACAGGGGGGAGGACTGAAGCTTTCTTT. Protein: CASQDLTGGRTEAFF.